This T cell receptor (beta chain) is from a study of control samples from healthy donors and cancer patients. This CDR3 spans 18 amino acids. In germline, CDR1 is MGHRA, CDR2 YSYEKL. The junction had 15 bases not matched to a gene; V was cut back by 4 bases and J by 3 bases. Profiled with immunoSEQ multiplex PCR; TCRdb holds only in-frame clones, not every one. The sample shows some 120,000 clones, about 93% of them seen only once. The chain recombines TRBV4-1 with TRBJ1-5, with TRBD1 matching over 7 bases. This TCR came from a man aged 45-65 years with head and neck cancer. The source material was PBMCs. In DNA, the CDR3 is TGCGCCAGCAGCCTGATACCCGGGGGGAGGGGGCTCAATCAGCCCCAGCATTTT. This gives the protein CASSLIPGGRGLNQPQHF.